This T cell receptor (beta chain) was identified during a study of cytomegalovirus exposure and HLA in healthy donors. About the research overall: The use of the same platform for the approximately 130 validation repertoires and the 650 to 850 first-cohort repertoires was reported by a later analysis. Study-wide points: Cytomegalovirus-associated TCR beta chains were listed, numbering 150 to 200. Most TCR sequences were uncommon, yet certain public TCRs appeared in many donors. Subsequent analysis found a tendency for first-cohort TCR clusters to co-occur within the 120 or so validation repertoires.

This CDR3 comprises 13 residues. The germline V and J ends were trimmed by 1 base and 7 bases, with 12 bases remaining between them. Per germline, CDR1 SGHDT and CDR2 YYEEEE. This clone was picked up one time. Its target is unknown. This table comes from immunoSEQ multiplex PCR, and its TCRdb copy is limited to in-frame clones, with some not included. The sample lists under 200,000 clones, 96% occurring once. V usage is TRBV5-6 and J usage is TRBJ2-7; no definite D call. Source material: PBMCs. The TCR originated in a woman aged 18-35 years in good health and CMV-seronegative. The CDR3 DNA follows: TGTGCCAGCAGCTTGTACCAGGTTGCGGAGCAGTACTTC. Residues: CASSLYQVAEQYF.